This passage covers 17 T cell receptor beta chains from one sample sequenced in a study of patients and donors after allogeneic stem cell transplantation (dated by TCRdb to about 2020). The library relied on RT-PCR. For sequencing, a NextSeq 550 was employed. Clones were called with MiXCR by TCRdb after fastp trimmed the public reads at Q25, and only in-frame beta chains were retained. Here each entry gathers all rows of one CDR3 protein and keeps the most common genes and DNA. Within this sample are about 960,000 distinct CDR3 sequences, with about a sixth of them counted one time only. Around 5.5% of the sample is held by the ten biggest clonotypes. What was sequenced was blood, either unsorted or a sorted T cell fraction (not recorded which). The source is a human donor who was either an allogeneic HSCT recipient or a stem cell or donor lymphocyte infusion donor (not recorded which). It is not recorded whose cells these are; they may come from a transplant donor.

This rearrangement joins TRBV7-8 to TRBJ1-3; maybe TRBD1 (6 bases). The germline gives CDR1 SGHVS, CDR2 FQNEAQ. With 6 bases removed from V and 0 bases from J, the gap between germline ends came to 15 bases. The CDR3 is 16 amino acids. Here the CDR3 reads CASRGGSRYSGNTIYF. The CDR3 nucleotides read TGTGCCAGCAGAGGGGGTTCCAGGTACTCTGGAAACACCATATATTTT. Based on the CDR3 plus reference TRBV7-8 and TRBJ1-3, the full variable domain is GAGVSQSPRYKVAKRGQDVALRCDPISGHVSLFWYQQALGQGPEFLTYFQNEAQLDKSGLPSDRFFAERPEGSVSTLKIQRTQQEDSAVYLCASRGGSRYSGNTIYFGEGSWLTVV.

V and J are TRBV9 and TRBJ1-5; D unclear. Trimming left V 0 bases short and J 3 bases short, with 4 bases between. The germline V gene has CDR1 SGDLS and CDR2 YYNGEE. The CDR3 has 13 amino acids. The CDR3 sequence is CASSVGHNQPQHF. The CDR3 DNA is TGTGCCAGCAGCGTAGGACACAATCAGCCCCAGCATTTT.

This rearrangement joins TRBV20-1 to TRBJ2-7; D call uncertain. V was shortened by 0 bases and J by 6 bases, with 18 bases between the two germline ends. The CDR3 runs to 15 residues. Germline assignment: CDR1 DFQATT and CDR2 SNEGSKA (reference sequence). The CDR3 protein is CSAREGTEVWGEQYF. CDR3 in DNA: TGCAGTGCTAGAGAGGGAACAGAAGTGTGGGGCGAGCAGTACTTC.

The chain links TRBV19 to TRBJ2-7; a weak D match, TRBD2 (6 bases). In germline, CDR1 is LNHDA, CDR2 SQIVND (reference sequence). CDR3 length: 11 amino acids. Between the trimmed V and J ends, which lost 6 bases and 6 bases, there was a span of 9 bases. The CDR3 protein is CASRGGVEQYF. CDR3 DNA: TGTGCCAGTAGGGGGGGAGTCGAGCAGTACTTC.

Only a few counts were recorded for this clonotype. The genes are TRBV6-5 and TRBJ2-5; D call uncertain. This CDR3 spans 11 amino acids. CDR1 MNHEY and CDR2 SVGAGI come from the germline V gene. V was cut by 10 bases and J by 5 bases, with 11 bases left in between. CDR3 region: CATLKWETQYF. The CDR3 DNA sequence: TGTGCCACCCTAAAGTGGGAGACCCAGTACTTC.

The V call is TRBV27, the J call TRBJ1-5; 8 bases fit TRBD1. The CDR3 spans 17 residues. The V and J ends lost 3 bases and 0 bases, in that order; junction bases with no gene match: 7. CDR1 MNHEY and CDR2 SMNVEV come from the germline V gene (reference sequence). CDR3 DNA sequence: TGTGCCAGCAGTTTGAAGCAGGGGGCCGGTAGCAATCAGCCCCAGCATTTT. This gives the protein CASSLKQGAGSNQPQHF.

The chain has TRBV15 and TRBJ1-1; D remains ambiguous. The V end was cut by 5 bases, the J end by 1 base, with 20 bases between. Germline lookup yields CDR1 LNHNV and CDR2 YYDKDF (reference sequence). The CDR3 has 17 amino acids. The DNA of the CDR3 is TGTGCCACCAGCCTCAGAGGGTATTTCACTTCGAACACTGAAGCTTTCTTT. Residues: CATSLRGYFTSNTEAFF.

This clonotype was picked up a small number of times. This chain connects TRBV4-1 to TRBJ2-7; TRBD2 matches 10 bases. Germline assignment: CDR1 MGHRA and CDR2 YSYEKL. The CDR3 contains 15 residues. The J segment lost 1 base and the V segment lost 3 bases, leaving 3 bases of the junction unmatched. CDR3 region: CASSHLAGESYEQYF. The CDR3 DNA is TGCGCCAGCAGCCACCTAGCGGGGGAATCCTACGAGCAGTACTTC.

The rearrangement uses TRBV7-3 and TRBJ2-3; D gene ambiguous. Trimming shortened V by 6 bases and J by 4 bases, and 17 bases separated the two germline ends. Germline CDR1 is SGHTA and CDR2 is FQGTGA. The CDR3 runs 15 residues. The CDR3, as DNA: TGTGCCAGCAGTCAATACCAGGATAGGGCAGATACGCAGTATTTT. Its protein product is CASSQYQDRADTQYF.

This clonotype was seen more than once but under ten times. The CDR3 DNA follows: TGCAGCGGCCTCGGGACTAGCGGATACAATGAGCAGTTCTTC. Its translation: CSGLGTSGYNEQFF. This rearrangement joins TRBV29-1 to TRBJ2-1; 11 nucleotides match TRBD2. The CDR3 is 14 amino acids. Germline V lookup: CDR1 SQVTM, CDR2 ANQGSEA. Losses at the gene ends were 7 bases for V and 4 bases for J; bases not matched to a gene: 6.

This clonotype appeared a few times. The genes are TRBV3-1 and TRBJ2-7; D is undetermined. The CDR3 extends over 15 amino acids. Germline assignment: CDR1 LGHDT and CDR2 YNNKEL (reference sequence). The V and J ends lost 1 base and 3 bases respectively, with 13 bases between them. The DNA of the CDR3 is TGTGCCAGCAGCCAAGGTGTAAGTGGTGGCTACGAGCAGTACTTC. This translates into CASSQGVSGGYEQYF.

CDR3 bases: TGTGCCAGCAGCCAAGGAGAGAGATACCAAGAGACCCAGTACTTC. Its translation: CASSQGERYQETQYF. The genes are TRBV4-2 and TRBJ2-5; D not certain. V lost 1 base and J lost 0, with 9 bases in between. Germline V gene sequence: CDR1 LGHNA, CDR2 YNFKEQ. The CDR3 loop spans 15 amino acids.

The table lists this clonotype with many counts. This chain joins TRBV7-9 and TRBJ1-4; 7 nucleotides align to TRBD1. V lost 4 bases to trimming and J lost 2 bases; unmatched junction nucleotides: 7. This CDR3 region has 16 residues. Germline V gene data show CDR1 as SEHNR and CDR2 as FQNEAQ (reference sequence). CDR3 region: CASSSRKTGTNEKLFF. In DNA, the CDR3 is TGTGCCAGCAGCTCCCGAAAGACAGGGACTAATGAAAAACTGTTTTTT.

The chain employs TRBV7-9 and TRBJ2-1; the match to TRBD1 covers 9 bases. With 6 bases clipped from V and 9 bases from J, the junction kept 12 bases outside the gene matches. CDR3 length equals 15 residues. The germline V gene encodes CDR1 SEHNR and CDR2 FQNEAQ (reference sequence). CDR3 in DNA: TGTGCCAGCAGACCGCCGGGACAGGGTCGGGGTGAGCAGTTCTTC. This gives the protein CASRPPGQGRGEQFF.

The sample holds many counts of this clonotype. The chain joins TRBV12-3 or TRBV12-4 to TRBJ1-4; D remains unclear. V lost 4 bases to trimming and J lost 8 bases, with 17 bases between them. There are 15 residues in the CDR3. Written as DNA, the CDR3 is TGTGCCAGCAGTTCCGGACCGCCGATGCGGGAAAAACTGTTTTTT. This encodes CASSSGPPMREKLFF.

Only a few counts were recorded for this clonotype. The chain has TRBV9 and TRBJ2-1, with D perhaps matching TRBD1 (6 bases). The germline V gene has CDR1 SGDLS and CDR2 YYNGEE. CDR3 length: 16 amino acids. V gave up 0 bases and J gave up 2 bases, with 12 bases separating them. The CDR3, as DNA: TGTGCCAGCAGCGTAGAGGGCAGGGGACCCTACAATGAGCAGTTCTTC. Amino acid sequence: CASSVEGRGPYNEQFF.

The chain recombines TRBV9 with TRBJ2-5; 11 bases agree with TRBD2. V shed 0 bases, J shed 2 bases, and the junction held 6 bases outside the gene matches. The CDR3 is 17 amino acids. Germline CDR1 and CDR2: SGDLS and YYNGEE. CDR3 amino acids: CASSVGLAGGAQETQYF. DNA for the CDR3: TGTGCCAGCAGCGTAGGCCTAGCGGGGGGTGCTCAAGAGACCCAGTACTTC.